A single T cell receptor beta chain is shown here with its context. Its antigen remains unidentified. The source of the sample is a study of T cell responses to AZD1222 COVID-19 vaccine. Overall study results and limits: The study reported that nearly half of spike-specific TCRs target unmutated variant regions.

Some clones are missing from TCRdb's copy, which holds only in-frame ones; the method was immunoSEQ multiplex PCR. This table has 150,000 to 200,000 clones, approximately 92% appearing once. Germline CDR1 reads LNHDA; CDR2 reads SQIVND (reference sequence). This CDR3 contains 12 residues. The V gene lost 5 bases and the J gene lost 4 bases, with 8 bases spanning the gap. The sequence was obtained from an adult in good health. V and J are TRBV19 and TRBJ1-1; D is undetermined. The specimen comprised peripheral blood, sampled on day 0 of AZD1222 vaccination. Here the CDR3 reads CASSRKGTEAFF. For the CDR3, the DNA is TGTGCCAGTAGTCGTAAGGGCACTGAAGCTTTCTTT.